This T cell receptor beta chain was captured by sequencing in a study of Graves' ophthalmopathy and Graves' hyperthyroidism. Background on the study: Stable hyperthyroidism meant no progression to ophthalmopathy within 18 months of follow-up. Regarding the study as a whole: Predictions made by the model for ophthalmopathy progression reached more than 55% sensitivity and less than 80% specificity.

CDR3 length: 13 amino acids. Per the germline V gene, CDR1 is SGHTA and CDR2 is FQGNSA. For this clonotype: What it recognizes is unknown. The junction shows a germline mismatch at one end, possibly a read error.

RNA transcripts served as template for amplifying TCR beta CDR3 sequences. Scientists carried out first-round RT-PCR using HTBI primers and then a second-round multiplex PCR. TCRdb called the multiplex PCR reads again in MiXCR, with one record for every CDR3 protein. The sample lists around 590,000 distinct CDR3 sequences, just under 40% occurring once. What was sequenced was peripheral blood or thyroid tissue (not recorded which). This clonotype originated in an adult man with Graves' hyperthyroidism. The chain carries TRBV7-2 and TRBJ1-4; tentative D call: TRBD1 (5 bases). The CDR3 bases are TGTGCCAGCGGCTTACTGGGGGGGGAAAAACTGTTTTTT. Its protein product is CASGLLGGEKLFF.